This T cell receptor beta chain emerged from a study of CD8+ T cells in alopecia areata. Study-wide background: Treated patients were given 5 to 10 mg oral tofacitinib twice daily. General study findings and limits: Elevated clonality characterized lesional scalp relative to normal scalp, particularly in alopecia totalis/universalis. Among the 100 top clones, expanded CD8+ clones, like scalp clonality, were significantly decreased by tofacitinib.

As to treatment: oral pan-JAK inhibitor, 5-10 mg twice daily. RNA was isolated and reverse transcribed to cDNA, the sequencing template. TCRdb's copy holds only in-frame clones and misses some; the assay was immunoSEQ multiplex PCR. The sample yields over 150,000 clones, nearly 60% seen once. Note on this clone: Its antigen is undetermined.

Germline V gene sequence: CDR1 SGHVS, CDR2 FQNEAQ. The CDR3 length is 15 residues. The V and J ends lost 1 base and 4 bases, in that order; junction bases with no gene match: 2. Sequenced material: CD4+ T cells sorted from blood, taken at week 24, from a patient treated with tofacitinib. The chain recombines TRBV7-8 with TRBJ1-4; 8 bases are shared with TRBD1. The clonotype originates from a human donor with alopecia areata. CDR3 DNA: TGTGCCAGCAGCTTAGGACAGGGGAATAATGAAAAACTGTTTTTT. Translation: CASSLGQGNNEKLFF.